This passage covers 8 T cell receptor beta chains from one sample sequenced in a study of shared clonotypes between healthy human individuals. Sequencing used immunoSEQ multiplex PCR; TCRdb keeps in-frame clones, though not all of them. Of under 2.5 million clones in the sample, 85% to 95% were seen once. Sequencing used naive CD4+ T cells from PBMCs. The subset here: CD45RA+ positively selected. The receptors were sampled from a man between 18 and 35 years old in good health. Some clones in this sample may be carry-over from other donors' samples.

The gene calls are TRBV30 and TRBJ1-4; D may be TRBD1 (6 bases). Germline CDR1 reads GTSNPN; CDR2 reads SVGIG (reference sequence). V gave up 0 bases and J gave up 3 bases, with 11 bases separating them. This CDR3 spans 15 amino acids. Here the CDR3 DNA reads TGTGCCTGGAGTGTACGGGGGCTGGCTAATGAAAAACTGTTTTTT. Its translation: CAWSVRGLANEKLFF.

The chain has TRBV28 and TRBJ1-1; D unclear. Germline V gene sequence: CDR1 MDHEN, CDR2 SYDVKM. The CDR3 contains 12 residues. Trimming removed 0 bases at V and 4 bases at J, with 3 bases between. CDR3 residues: CASSLWLTEAFF. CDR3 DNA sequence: TGTGCCAGCAGTTTATGGCTCACTGAAGCTTTCTTT.

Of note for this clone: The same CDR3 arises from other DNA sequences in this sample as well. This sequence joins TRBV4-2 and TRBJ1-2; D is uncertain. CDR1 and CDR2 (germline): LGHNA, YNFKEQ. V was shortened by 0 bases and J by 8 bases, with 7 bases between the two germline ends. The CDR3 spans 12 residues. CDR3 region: CASSQDVEGYTF. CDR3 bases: TGTGCCAGCAGCCAAGATGTAGAGGGCTACACCTTC.

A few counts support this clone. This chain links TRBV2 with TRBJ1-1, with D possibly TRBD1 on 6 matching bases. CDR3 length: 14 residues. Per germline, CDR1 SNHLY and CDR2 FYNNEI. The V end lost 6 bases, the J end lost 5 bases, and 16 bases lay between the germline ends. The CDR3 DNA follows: TGTGCCAGCAGGACCAACAGGGTATGGACTGAAGCTTTCTTT. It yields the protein CASRTNRVWTEAFF.

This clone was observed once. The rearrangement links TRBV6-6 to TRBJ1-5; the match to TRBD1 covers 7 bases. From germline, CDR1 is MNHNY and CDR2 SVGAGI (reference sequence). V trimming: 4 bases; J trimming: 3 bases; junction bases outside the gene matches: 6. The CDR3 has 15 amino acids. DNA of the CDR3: TGTGCCAGCAGTTTCAGACAGGGCCTCAATCAGCCCCAGCATTTT. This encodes CASSFRQGLNQPQHF.

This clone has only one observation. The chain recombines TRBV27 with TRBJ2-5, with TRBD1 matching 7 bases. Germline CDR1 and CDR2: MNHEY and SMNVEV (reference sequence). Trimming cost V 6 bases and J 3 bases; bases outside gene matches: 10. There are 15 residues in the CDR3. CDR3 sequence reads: CASRKTGILEETQYF. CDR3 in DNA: TGTGCCAGCAGGAAGACAGGGATTCTCGAAGAGACCCAGTACTTC.

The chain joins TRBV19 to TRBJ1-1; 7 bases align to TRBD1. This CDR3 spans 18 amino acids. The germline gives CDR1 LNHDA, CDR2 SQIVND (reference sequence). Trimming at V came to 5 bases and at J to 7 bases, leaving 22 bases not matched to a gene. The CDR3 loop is CASSPWPSRATGVGEAFF. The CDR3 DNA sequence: TGTGCCAGTAGTCCCTGGCCCAGTCGGGCCACAGGGGTCGGTGAAGCTTTCTTT.

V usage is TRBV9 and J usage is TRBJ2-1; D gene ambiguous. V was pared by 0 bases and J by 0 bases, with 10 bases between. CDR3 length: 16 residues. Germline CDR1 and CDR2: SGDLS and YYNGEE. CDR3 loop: CASSVARSSSYNEQFF. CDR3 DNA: TGTGCCAGCAGCGTAGCCCGATCGAGCTCCTACAATGAGCAGTTCTTC.